This is a list of T cell receptor beta chains from one sample in a study of T-cell reconstitution after alpha-beta-depleted transplantation in children. TCRdb used MiXCR to reprocess the PCR reads, holding one entry per CDR3 protein. The sample consists of fewer than 400,000 distinct CDR3 sequences, roughly 21% of them appearing once. The source material was PBMCs, mostly from graft donor cells, sampled 180 days after TCRalphabeta/CD19-depleted stem cell transplant. These receptors all stem from a male patient between 10 and 17 years old who had a stem cell transplant for acute lymphoblastic leukemia, so the T cells may come from the graft donor. Each CDR3 is given with its conserved first and last residue. A D gene is named only where the DNA matches it firmly. The size of a clone is reported for some rows only, either as once, few or many, or as a class for expanded clones.

d_gene: -; j_gene: TRBJ2-7; abundance: -; v_gene: TRBV13; CDR3nt: TGTGCCAGCAGCTTAGATAAGAGGGGAGGACCAAGCTCCTACGAGCAGTACTTC; CDR3aa: CASSLDKRGGPSSYEQYF
d_gene: -; j_gene: TRBJ1-2; abundance: -; v_gene: TRBV19; CDR3nt: TGTGCCAGTAGTACCGACCCTATGAGCGGTTATGGCTACACCTTC; CDR3aa: CASSTDPMSGYGYTF
d_gene: TRBD1; j_gene: TRBJ2-5; abundance: -; v_gene: TRBV29-1; CDR3nt: TGCAGCGTTGAGGACAGGGGGCTGGAAGAGACCCAGTACTTC; CDR3aa: CSVEDRGLEETQYF
d_gene: -; j_gene: TRBJ2-1; abundance: once; v_gene: TRBV7-8; CDR3nt: TGTGCCAGCAGCTTACCGCGCTCCTACAATGAGCAGTTCTTC; CDR3aa: CASSLPRSYNEQFF
d_gene: TRBD1; j_gene: TRBJ1-4; abundance: -; v_gene: TRBV20-1; CDR3nt: TGCAGTGGGGAGACAGGGGTTAATGAAAAACTGTTTTTT; CDR3aa: CSGETGVNEKLFF
d_gene: -; j_gene: TRBJ2-7; abundance: -; v_gene: TRBV12-3/TRBV12-4; CDR3nt: TGTGCCAGCAGTTTAGCCATATACGAGCAGTACTTC; CDR3aa: CASSLAIYEQYF
d_gene: TRBD1; j_gene: TRBJ1-5; abundance: -; v_gene: TRBV7-9; CDR3nt: TGTGCCAGCAGCTTAATCGGGACAGCTAATCAGCCCCAGCATTTT; CDR3aa: CASSLIGTANQPQHF
d_gene: -; j_gene: TRBJ2-2; abundance: -; v_gene: TRBV5-1; CDR3nt: TGCGCCAGCAGCTTGGCTACGAACACCGGGGAGCTGTTTTTT; CDR3aa: CASSLATNTGELFF
d_gene: -; j_gene: TRBJ1-5; abundance: -; v_gene: TRBV27; CDR3nt: TGTGCCAGCAGTTTCACTGGCAAAAATCAGGGGTGGCATTTT; CDR3aa: CASSFTGKNQGWHF
d_gene: -; j_gene: TRBJ2-7; abundance: -; v_gene: TRBV20-1; CDR3nt: TGCAGTGCTAGAGATCCAGGGGCCCACGAGCAGTACTTC; CDR3aa: CSARDPGAHEQYF
d_gene: -; j_gene: TRBJ1-2; abundance: -; v_gene: TRBV14; CDR3nt: TGTGCCAGCAGCTCTCTTGGAAACGACTTTCGAACTAACTATGGCTACACCTTC; CDR3aa: CASSSLGNDFRTNYGYTF
d_gene: TRBD2; j_gene: TRBJ2-7; abundance: -; v_gene: TRBV7-9; CDR3nt: TGTGCCAGCAGCCCCCTTCCCAGGGAGGGCTACGAGCAGTACTTC; CDR3aa: CASSPLPREGYEQYF
d_gene: TRBD2; j_gene: TRBJ2-7; abundance: -; v_gene: TRBV4-1; CDR3nt: TGCGCCAGCAGTCTTAGGACTAGCGGGAAGGTCTACGAGCAGTACTTC; CDR3aa: CASSLRTSGKVYEQYF
d_gene: -; j_gene: TRBJ1-5; abundance: many; v_gene: TRBV20-1; CDR3nt: TGCAGTGCTAGAACAGGGAGTCAGCCCCAGCATTTT; CDR3aa: CSARTGSQPQHF
d_gene: TRBD2; j_gene: TRBJ2-3; abundance: -; v_gene: TRBV27; CDR3nt: TGTGCCAGCAGTCCTTTCAGGCTAGCGGGAGTGGGCGGCACAGATACGCAGTATTTT; CDR3aa: CASSPFRLAGVGGTDTQYF
d_gene: -; j_gene: TRBJ1-1; abundance: few; v_gene: TRBV24-1; CDR3nt: TGTGCCACAACCACAAGGGCCCCTCGGGACACTGAAGCTTTCTTT; CDR3aa: CATTTRAPRDTEAFF
d_gene: -; j_gene: TRBJ2-3; abundance: -; v_gene: TRBV20-1; CDR3nt: TGCAGTGCTAGGAGCTCTTGGGATCCGGATACGCAGTATTTT; CDR3aa: CSARSSWDPDTQYF
d_gene: -; j_gene: TRBJ2-5; abundance: few; v_gene: TRBV7-9; CDR3nt: TGTGCCAGCAGCCCCTCAGGGAAAGAGACCCAGTACTTC; CDR3aa: CASSPSGKETQYF
d_gene: -; j_gene: TRBJ1-2; abundance: few; v_gene: TRBV7-3; CDR3nt: TGTGCCAGCAGCCAGTCCACAGAGAACTATGGCTACACCTTC; CDR3aa: CASSQSTENYGYTF
d_gene: -; j_gene: TRBJ1-1; abundance: few; v_gene: TRBV24-1; CDR3nt: TGTGCCACCTGGGGACGAGACACTGAAGCTTTCTTT; CDR3aa: CATWGRDTEAFF
d_gene: -; j_gene: TRBJ1-1; abundance: -; v_gene: TRBV3-1; CDR3nt: TGTGCCAGCAGCGCCCGAGGGGGGACGAACACTGAAGCTTTCTTT; CDR3aa: CASSARGGTNTEAFF
d_gene: TRBD1; j_gene: TRBJ2-7; abundance: few; v_gene: TRBV5-1; CDR3nt: TGCGCCAGCAGCTTGGGTGCTTGGTGGCAGGGGGCACGTACCCACTTGAGCTCCTACGAGCAGTACTTC; CDR3aa: CASSLGAWWQGARTHLSSYEQYF
d_gene: -; j_gene: TRBJ1-5; abundance: few; v_gene: TRBV7-8; CDR3nt: TGTGCCAGCAGCCACAGACAGGCTCCTAGCAATCAGCCCCAGCATTTT; CDR3aa: CASSHRQAPSNQPQHF
d_gene: TRBD2; j_gene: TRBJ2-3; abundance: -; v_gene: TRBV7-6; CDR3nt: TGTGCCAGCAGCTTAGCTAGCGGGATAAATACGCAGTATTTT; CDR3aa: CASSLASGINTQYF
d_gene: TRBD2; j_gene: TRBJ2-3; abundance: many; v_gene: TRBV10-3; CDR3nt: TGTGCCATCAGTCGGGGACTAGCGGGTTTCACAGATACGCAGTATTTT; CDR3aa: CAISRGLAGFTDTQYF
d_gene: TRBD2; j_gene: TRBJ2-2; abundance: -; v_gene: TRBV9; CDR3nt: TGTGCCAGCAGCGCCAGACTAGCGGGAGGATCCGGGGAGCTGTTTTTT; CDR3aa: CASSARLAGGSGELFF
d_gene: TRBD2; j_gene: TRBJ2-2; abundance: -; v_gene: TRBV3-1; CDR3nt: TGTGCCAGCAGCCCGGGACTAGCGGGAGTCGGGGAGCTGTTTTTT; CDR3aa: CASSPGLAGVGELFF
d_gene: -; j_gene: TRBJ2-5; abundance: few; v_gene: TRBV4-1; CDR3nt: TGCGCCAGCAGCCAACCTCCGTTCGAGACCCAGTACTTC; CDR3aa: CASSQPPFETQYF
d_gene: TRBD2; j_gene: TRBJ2-1; abundance: -; v_gene: TRBV6-1; CDR3nt: TGTGCCAGCAGGGCAAGCGTGGGAGGGTTTTACAATGAGCAGTTCTTC; CDR3aa: CASRASVGGFYNEQFF
d_gene: -; j_gene: TRBJ2-1; abundance: -; v_gene: TRBV7-9; CDR3nt: TGTGCCAGCAGCTTAGGTCTAGGAGTTTCGTACAATGAGCAGTTCTTC; CDR3aa: CASSLGLGVSYNEQFF
d_gene: -; j_gene: TRBJ1-2; abundance: once; v_gene: TRBV7-9; CDR3nt: TGTGCCAGCAGCTTGGGGGCTGAAGGCTACACCTTC; CDR3aa: CASSLGAEGYTF
d_gene: -; j_gene: TRBJ2-7; abundance: -; v_gene: TRBV11-2; CDR3nt: TGTGCCAGCAGCCCTTGGGGGGACAACTACGAGCAGTACTTC; CDR3aa: CASSPWGDNYEQYF
d_gene: TRBD2; j_gene: TRBJ2-1; abundance: few; v_gene: TRBV12-3/TRBV12-4; CDR3nt: TGTGCCAGCAGCCCATACTCCGGGACTAGCGGTTACAATGAGCAGTTCTTC; CDR3aa: CASSPYSGTSGYNEQFF
d_gene: TRBD1; j_gene: TRBJ1-2; abundance: many; v_gene: TRBV5-1; CDR3nt: TGCGCCAGCAGCCCGACAGGGGGCAACTATGGCTACACCTTC; CDR3aa: CASSPTGGNYGYTF
d_gene: -; j_gene: TRBJ2-1; abundance: few; v_gene: TRBV9; CDR3nt: TGTGCCAGCGTCAGAGGACTATTCCTAGACAATGAGCAGTTCTTC; CDR3aa: CASVRGLFLDNEQFF
d_gene: TRBD1; j_gene: TRBJ1-2; abundance: -; v_gene: TRBV20-1; CDR3nt: TGCAGTGCTAGAGGGGACAGGGGGCGCCAGGGCTACACCTTC; CDR3aa: CSARGDRGRQGYTF
d_gene: -; j_gene: TRBJ2-2; abundance: -; v_gene: TRBV19; CDR3nt: TGTGCCAGTAGTACCTCGAACTCGAACACCGGGGAGCTGTTTTTT; CDR3aa: CASSTSNSNTGELFF
d_gene: -; j_gene: TRBJ2-5; abundance: -; v_gene: TRBV7-8; CDR3nt: TGTGCCAGCAGCTTAGGAGTCCTAAAAGAGACCCAGTACTTC; CDR3aa: CASSLGVLKETQYF
d_gene: -; j_gene: TRBJ1-3; abundance: few; v_gene: TRBV4-2; CDR3nt: TGTGCCAGCAGCCAGGCTTCGACAGTTCCCGGAAACACCATATATTTT; CDR3aa: CASSQASTVPGNTIYF
d_gene: -; j_gene: TRBJ1-4; abundance: few; v_gene: TRBV5-1; CDR3nt: TGCGCCAGCAGCTCAAGGGATCCGGGTAGTGAAAAACTGTTTTTT; CDR3aa: CASSSRDPGSEKLFF
d_gene: -; j_gene: TRBJ1-1; abundance: few; v_gene: TRBV28; CDR3nt: TGTGCCAGCAGTTCCCCATCCGGGACATCCCGAGCTTTCTTT; CDR3aa: CASSSPSGTSRAFF
d_gene: -; j_gene: TRBJ2-1; abundance: few; v_gene: TRBV11-2; CDR3nt: TGTGCCAGCAGCCTAATGGGTGGGGCCTACAATGAGCAGTTCTTC; CDR3aa: CASSLMGGAYNEQFF
d_gene: -; j_gene: TRBJ2-7; abundance: -; v_gene: TRBV5-1; CDR3nt: TGCGCCAGCACCCCATCCGGGGCCGCCATTCGGGACGAGCAGTACTTC; CDR3aa: CASTPSGAAIRDEQYF
d_gene: -; j_gene: TRBJ2-7; abundance: -; v_gene: TRBV9; CDR3nt: TGTGCCAGCAGCGTAGGAGAGTGGGGCTACGAGCAGTACTTC; CDR3aa: CASSVGEWGYEQYF
d_gene: TRBD2; j_gene: TRBJ2-1; abundance: -; v_gene: TRBV18; CDR3nt: TGTGCCAGCTCACCACGCGGTCTAGCGGGAAGCAATGAGCAGTTCTTC; CDR3aa: CASSPRGLAGSNEQFF
d_gene: TRBD1; j_gene: TRBJ2-3; abundance: few; v_gene: TRBV9; CDR3nt: TGTGCCAGCAGCGTAGGACAGGGAGTGCCAGATACGCAGTATTTT; CDR3aa: CASSVGQGVPDTQYF
d_gene: -; j_gene: TRBJ1-5; abundance: few; v_gene: TRBV13; CDR3nt: TGTGCCAGCAGCCCAGGTTATAGCAATCAGCCCCAGCATTTT; CDR3aa: CASSPGYSNQPQHF
d_gene: -; j_gene: TRBJ1-2; abundance: -; v_gene: TRBV20-1; CDR3nt: TGCAGTGCTAGGGTGATCCGGGGAGACTACTATGGCTACACCTTC; CDR3aa: CSARVIRGDYYGYTF
d_gene: TRBD1; j_gene: TRBJ1-5; abundance: -; v_gene: TRBV7-9; CDR3nt: TGTGCCAGCAGCTCGGGACAGGGGATTAATCAGCCCCAGCATTTT; CDR3aa: CASSSGQGINQPQHF
d_gene: -; j_gene: TRBJ2-3; abundance: -; v_gene: TRBV29-1; CDR3nt: TGCAGCGTTGCCCCAGATACGCAGTATTTT; CDR3aa: CSVAPDTQYF
d_gene: TRBD2; j_gene: TRBJ2-1; abundance: -; v_gene: TRBV19; CDR3nt: TGTGCCAGTAGAGTAAGCGGGGTGAGCTCCTACAATGAGCAGTTCTTC; CDR3aa: CASRVSGVSSYNEQFF
d_gene: -; j_gene: TRBJ1-4; abundance: few; v_gene: TRBV12-5; CDR3nt: TGTGCTAGTGGTTTACCTCAAAATGAAAAACTGTTTTTT; CDR3aa: CASGLPQNEKLFF
d_gene: TRBD1; j_gene: TRBJ2-7; abundance: -; v_gene: TRBV5-1; CDR3nt: TGCGCCAGCAGCTTGACAGGGGATACCTACGAGCAGTACTTC; CDR3aa: CASSLTGDTYEQYF
d_gene: -; j_gene: TRBJ1-4; abundance: few; v_gene: TRBV2; CDR3nt: TGTGCCAGCAGTGACCGGTCCCTAAATGAAAAACTGTTTTTT; CDR3aa: CASSDRSLNEKLFF
d_gene: -; j_gene: TRBJ2-2; abundance: few; v_gene: TRBV7-7; CDR3nt: TGTGCCAGCAGCTTATCGTACACCGGGGAGCTGTTTTTT; CDR3aa: CASSLSYTGELFF